Described below is a single T cell receptor beta chain sequence and its context. Its antigen remains unidentified. There are 12 residues in the CDR3. 60 Vbeta and 13 Jbeta primers were used in PCR. Clones were read by immunoSEQ multiplex PCR, and TCRdb kept only the in-frame ones, dropping some. This sample carries 130,000 or so clones, roughly 74% of them seen once, and the ten largest clones take around 3.4%. This entry comes from a study of cytomegalovirus exposure and HLA in healthy donors. General study results and limits: Presence/absence analyses assumed roughly uniform sequencing depth across donors, which may not hold.

The sequenced sample consisted of PBMCs. This TCR came from a man aged 35 to 55 in good health and CMV-seronegative. This chain connects TRBV21-1 to TRBJ1-1; no check of the table's D call, TRBD1, against the DNA was made. TRBV21-1 is given as a pseudogene. CDR3 DNA sequence: TGTGCCAGCAGCACCCGACAGGGAGGAGCTTTCTTT. It encodes CASSTRQGGAFF.